One sample yielded the 29 T cell receptor beta chains listed below, sequenced in a study of identical twins. Each CDR3 protein is one row after TCRdb ran MiXCR on the 5' RACE reads. The table records about 530,000 distinct CDR3 sequences, 20% to 25% of them present only once. This sample also appeared in a second study, on yellow fever vaccine responses in identical twins.

The sample was CD4+ T cells sorted from blood. The receptor source for this set is a woman younger than 35 in good health.

The chain employs TRBV2 and TRBJ2-7; weak D call: TRBD2 (5 bases). CDR1 and CDR2 (germline): SNHLY, FYNNEI. V gave up 6 bases and J gave up 3 bases, with 15 bases separating them. The length of the CDR3 is 14 residues. CDR3 coding DNA: TGTGCCAGCAGGAAGGCGCCAGACTACTACGAGCAGTACTTC. This translates into CASRKAPDYYEQYF.

The rearrangement uses TRBV5-1 and TRBJ2-5; TRBD2 aligns across 9 bases. The germline gives CDR1 SGHRS, CDR2 YFSETQ. This CDR3 is 15 amino acids long. Germline trimming cut 2 bases from V and 4 bases from J; bases unmatched to any gene: 6. The CDR3 DNA is TGCGCCAGCAGCTTAGTAGCGGGAGACGGAGAGACCCAGTACTTC. This sequence encodes CASSLVAGDGETQYF.

This clonotype came up a few times. The junction and the germline gene differ at one end; a read error may be behind it. The chain carries TRBV6-5 and TRBJ1-4; D unresolved. The CDR3 sequence is 12 residues long. Germline V CDR1 and CDR2: MNHEY, SVGAGI. The CDR3 DNA is TGTGCCAGCAGACTCCCGAATGGAAAACTGTTTTTT. Protein: CASRLPNGKLFF.

V usage is TRBV5-1 and J usage is TRBJ2-2; D gene ambiguous. Trimming took off 1 base at V and 2 bases at J, with 9 bases between the two ends. CDR3 size: 15 residues. Germline V gives CDR1 SGHRS, CDR2 YFSETQ. Written as DNA, the CDR3 is TGCGCCAGCAGCTTGCAGCCCGATAACACCGGGGAGCTGTTTTTT. Translation gives CASSLQPDNTGELFF.

The genes are TRBV20-1 and TRBJ2-4; D unclear. Germline V gene lookup returns CDR1 DFQATT and CDR2 SNEGSKA (reference sequence). The CDR3 totals 12 residues. V gave up 3 bases and J gave up 1 base, with 4 bases separating them. The CDR3 DNA reads as TGCAGTGCTAGCGGTGCCAAAAACATTCAGTACTTC. It codes for CSASGAKNIQYF.

The rearrangement joins TRBV5-1 to TRBJ2-3; D unclear. V was clipped by 3 bases and J by 2 bases, with 7 bases between them. Germline assignment: CDR1 SGHRS and CDR2 YFSETQ. CDR3 length: 13 residues. The CDR3 spells CASSYRTTDTQYF. For the CDR3, the DNA is TGCGCCAGCAGCTACCGGACCACAGATACGCAGTATTTT.

The chain carries TRBV10-3 and TRBJ1-2; 7 bases match TRBD1. This CDR3 is 13 amino acids long. The V gene's germline CDR1 is ENHRY and CDR2 SYGVKD. V lost 10 bases, J lost 2 bases, and 7 bases stayed unmatched. CDR3 protein: CASYPGQNYGYTF. For the CDR3, the DNA is TGTGCCAGCTACCCGGGACAGAACTATGGCTACACCTTC.

The chain couples TRBV5-1 to TRBJ2-1, with TRBD1 as a possible D gene (6 bases). Germline CDR1 and CDR2: SGHRS and YFSETQ. V shed 3 bases and J shed 3 bases, with 10 bases lying between them. This CDR3 has 14 residues. The CDR3 bases are TGCGCCAGCAGCTCCGGACAGCACTACAATGAGCAGTTCTTC. It translates to CASSSGQHYNEQFF.

This chain uses TRBV20-1 with TRBJ1-1; TRBD1 aligns across 8 bases. CDR3 size: 14 residues. The trim removed 5 bases at V and 7 bases at J, leaving 12 bases unmatched. The germline V gene encodes CDR1 DFQATT and CDR2 SNEGSKA (reference sequence). DNA of the CDR3: TGCAGTGCTGGACAGGGATCCCTTAGGAGTGAAGCTTTCTTT. Its protein product is CSAGQGSLRSEAFF.

In its sample, this clonotype was seen a few times. The chain recombines TRBV5-5 with TRBJ2-5, with D unresolved. V lost 3 bases, J lost 0 bases, and 15 bases lay in between. The germline CDR1 and CDR2 sequences are SGHKS and YYEKEE (reference sequence). The CDR3 runs 16 residues. The CDR3 coding sequence is TGTGCCAGCAGCTCATCAGATATGGAGTACCAAGAGACCCAGTACTTC. It specifies CASSSSDMEYQETQYF.

The rearrangement links TRBV7-9 to TRBJ2-3; unclear D gene. The CDR3 is 15 amino acids. Trimming took 7 bases from V and 1 from J, leaving 15 bases between them. Germline CDR1 and CDR2: SEHNR and FQNEAQ (reference sequence). CDR3 DNA sequence: TGTGCCAGCATCAGCTTATTCCAGGGCACAGATACGCAGTATTTT. It specifies CASISLFQGTDTQYF.

This chain links TRBV12-3 or TRBV12-4 with TRBJ2-3; D is tentatively TRBD1 or TRBD2 (5 bases each). The V and J ends lost 6 bases and 4 bases respectively, with 20 bases between them. The CDR3 has 16 residues. The CDR3 coding sequence is TGTGCCAGCAGCCGAGGGACCACCAGCGGCGCAGATACGCAGTATTTT. Protein: CASSRGTTSGADTQYF.

This chain joins TRBV7-3 and TRBJ2-3; D is unresolved. V was shortened by 1 base and J by 5 bases, with 10 bases between the two germline ends. The CDR3 loop spans 14 amino acids. Germline V lookup: CDR1 SGHTA, CDR2 FQGTGA. This chain's CDR3 is CASSLRSDKDTQYF. In DNA form, the CDR3 reads TGTGCCAGCAGCTTAAGGAGTGACAAAGATACGCAGTATTTT.

The genes are TRBV4-2 and TRBJ2-7; D is perhaps TRBD1 (6 bases). Germline values: CDR1 LGHNA, CDR2 YNFKEQ. The ends were cut back, 2 bases at V and 2 bases at J, with 13 bases in the middle. The CDR3 is made up of 15 amino acids. The CDR3 coding sequence is TGTGCCAGCAGCCAAATATCGGGACAACCCTACGAGCAGTACTTC. The encoded protein is CASSQISGQPYEQYF.

The chain has TRBV6-5 and TRBJ2-6; TRBD1 matches 8 bases. This CDR3 comprises 18 residues. J was trimmed by 0 bases and V by 1 base; bases with no gene match: 5. Per the germline V gene, CDR1 is MNHEY and CDR2 is SVGAGI. CDR3 DNA sequence: TGTGCCAGCAGTTACTACGGACAGGGCTACTCTGGGGCCAACGTCCTGACTTTC. It specifies CASSYYGQGYSGANVLTF.

The chain combines TRBV6-1 with TRBJ2-2, with D possibly called TRBD1 or TRBD2 (5 bases each). V shed 6 bases and J shed 5 bases, with 16 bases lying between them. CDR1 and CDR2 (germline): MNHNS, SASEGT. CDR3 size: 15 residues. The CDR3 sequence: CASRLGPLSTGELFF. Written as DNA, the CDR3 is TGTGCCAGCAGACTGGGACCTCTCAGTACCGGGGAGCTGTTTTTT.

This clonotype was recorded a few times. CDR3 sequence (DNA): TGCGCCAGCAGCTTGACGCAGGGTCAGACCCAGTACTTC. Protein sequence: CASSLTQGQTQYF. The chain links TRBV5-1 to TRBJ2-5, with a tentative D call TRBD1 (5 bases). The germline V gene encodes CDR1 SGHRS and CDR2 YFSETQ. The CDR3 sequence is 13 residues long. V was trimmed by 1 base and J by 6 bases, leaving 10 bases between them.

The chain links TRBV7-3 to TRBJ2-5; TRBD2 agrees at 10 bases. V was pared by 2 bases and J by 3 bases, with 3 bases of the junction left unmatched. This CDR3 is 15 amino acids long. Germline CDR1 reads SGHTA; CDR2 reads FQGTGA. CDR3 region: CASSLHGLAEETQYF. DNA of the CDR3: TGTGCCAGCAGCTTACATGGACTAGCGGAAGAGACCCAGTACTTC.

This chain connects TRBV5-1 to TRBJ2-3, with TRBD2 matching over 7 bases. The CDR3 runs 17 residues. The ends lost 4 bases at V and 5 bases at J; junction bases unmatched: 16. CDR1 is SGHRS, CDR2 YFSETQ, per germline. CDR3 bases: TGCGCCAGCAGCCTCCCCGTTCCGCGGGGGTACGGAGATACGCAGTATTTT. As protein: CASSLPVPRGYGDTQYF.

The chain links TRBV20-1 to TRBJ2-1, with D perhaps given as TRBD1 or TRBD2 (6 bases each). In germline, CDR1 is DFQATT, CDR2 SNEGSKA (reference sequence). CDR3 length equals 16 residues. V was trimmed by 0 bases and J by 8 bases, leaving 20 bases between them. CDR3 residues: CSARDYSPGAIDEQFF. CDR3 nucleotides: TGCAGTGCTAGAGATTATTCCCCGGGGGCGATCGATGAGCAGTTCTTC.

In this sample, this clonotype turned up a few times. The chain is built from TRBV28 and TRBJ2-7, with TRBD1 matching over 10 bases. J was trimmed by 6 bases and V by 5 bases; bases with no gene match: 19. The CDR3 is made up of 18 amino acids. Per the germline V gene, CDR1 is MDHEN and CDR2 is SYDVKM. Here the CDR3 reads CASSPGQGILLKLGEQYV. CDR3 bases: TGTGCCAGCAGTCCGGGACAGGGGATTTTGCTTAAGCTCGGCGAGCAGTACGTC.

The chain uses TRBV5-1 and TRBJ2-1, with D possibly called TRBD1 or TRBD2 (5 bases each). The V and J ends lost 5 bases and 4 bases respectively, with 10 bases between them. Germline V gives CDR1 SGHRS, CDR2 YFSETQ. CDR3 size: 13 residues. CDR3 in DNA: TGCGCCAGCAGGGGGGACGCGTACAATGAGCAGTTCTTC. As protein: CASRGDAYNEQFF.

This clonotype was picked up one time. Sequence at one end of the junction differs from germline and may be a read error. The chain combines TRBV6-1 with TRBJ1-6; TRBD1 matches at 9 bases. CDR1 is MNHNS, CDR2 SASEGT, per germline. The length of the CDR3 is 15 residues. For the CDR3, the DNA is TGTGCCAGCACCGAACGACAGGGGGAGAATTCACACCTCCACTTT. It encodes CASTERQGENSHLHF.

The chain combines TRBV4-2 with TRBJ2-2; D may be TRBD2 (6 bases). The CDR3 is 18 amino acids. Germline V lookup: CDR1 LGHNA, CDR2 YNFKEQ. V was cut by 3 bases and J by 2 bases, with 19 bases left in between. The CDR3 coding sequence is TGTGCCAGCAGCCACCCCGGGAAGGGACTCAGTAACACCGGGGAGCTGTTTTTT. This codes for CASSHPGKGLSNTGELFF.

The chain carries TRBV5-6 and TRBJ2-7, with D maybe TRBD2 (7 bases). V was clipped by 2 bases and J by 1 base, with 13 bases between them. Germline CDR1 reads SGHDT; CDR2 reads YYEEEE. The CDR3 consists of 15 residues. The CDR3 region is CASSFRGATSYEQYV. CDR3 sequence (DNA): TGTGCCAGCAGCTTTCGGGGGGCCACTTCCTACGAGCAGTACGTC.

The CDR3 coding sequence is TGCAGTGCAGGGGGTAGGAATCAGCCCCAGCATTTT. It specifies CSAGGRNQPQHF. This sequence joins TRBV20-1 and TRBJ1-5; D possibly corresponds to TRBD1 (6 bases). V lost 6 bases and J lost 4, with 10 bases in between. Germline CDR1 and CDR2: DFQATT and SNEGSKA (reference sequence). The CDR3 totals 12 residues.

The chain joins TRBV28 to TRBJ2-3; maybe TRBD2 (6 bases). The CDR3 is made up of 12 amino acids. V was trimmed by 3 bases and J by 7 bases, leaving 8 bases between them. Germline V gene lookup returns CDR1 MDHEN and CDR2 SYDVKM. The CDR3 here is CASSLGGHTQYF. CDR3 DNA sequence: TGTGCCAGCAGTTTGGGGGGACATACGCAGTATTTT.

The rearrangement joins TRBV3-1 to TRBJ2-4, with 11 bases fitting TRBD1. The CDR3 contains 18 residues. CDR1 and CDR2 from the germline V gene are LGHDT and YNNKEL (reference sequence). Trimming removed 4 bases from V and 2 bases from J; junction bases left unmatched: 10. The CDR3 reads CASSRSWGQGVPKNIQYF. The CDR3 coding sequence is TGTGCCAGCAGCCGTTCATGGGGACAGGGGGTACCCAAAAACATTCAGTACTTC.

The chain has TRBV7-9 and TRBJ1-1; D is uncertain. The germline V gene has CDR1 SEHNR and CDR2 FQNEAQ (reference sequence). V gave up 3 bases and J gave up 6 bases, with 8 bases separating them. The CDR3 is 12 amino acids. CDR3 loop: CASSFGLSEAFF. DNA for the CDR3: TGTGCCAGCAGCTTCGGACTATCTGAAGCTTTCTTT.